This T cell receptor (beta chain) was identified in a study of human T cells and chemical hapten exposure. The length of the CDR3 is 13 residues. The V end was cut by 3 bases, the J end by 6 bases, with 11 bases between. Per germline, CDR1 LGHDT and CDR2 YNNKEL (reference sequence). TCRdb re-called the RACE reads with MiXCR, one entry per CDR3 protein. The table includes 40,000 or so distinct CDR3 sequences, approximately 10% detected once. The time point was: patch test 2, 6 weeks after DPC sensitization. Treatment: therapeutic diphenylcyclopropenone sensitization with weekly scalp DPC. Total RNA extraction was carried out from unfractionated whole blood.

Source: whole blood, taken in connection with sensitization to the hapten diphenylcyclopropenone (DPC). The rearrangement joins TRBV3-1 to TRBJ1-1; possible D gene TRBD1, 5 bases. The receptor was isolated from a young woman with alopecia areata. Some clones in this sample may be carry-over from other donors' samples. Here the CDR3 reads CASSQSLGAEAFF. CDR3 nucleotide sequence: TGTGCCAGCAGCCAGAGCCTAGGGGCTGAAGCTTTCTTT.